These T cell receptor beta chains were read from a single sample in a study of OX40 agonist ivuxolimab in advanced cancers. Data came from immunoSEQ multiplex PCR; TCRdb stores just in-frame clones and leaves some out. The data contain about 83,000 clones, around 86% of them singletons. The starting material was CD4+ or CD8+ T cells sorted from blood, obtained in a trial of the OX40 agonist ivuxolimab. These TCRs come from an adult with an advanced solid tumor such as melanoma, head and neck, liver or kidney cancer. Both conserved end residues are part of each CDR3. D genes are given only for firm matches. For some rows the clone size is stated as once, few or many, or as a class when expanded; others skip it.

abundance: NA
j_gene: TRBJ1-1
d_gene: TRBD1
v_gene: TRBV7-6
CDR3aa: CASSLLTGANTEAFF
CDR3nt: TGTGCCAGCAGCTTATTGACAGGGGCGAACACTGAAGCTTTCTTT

abundance: few
j_gene: TRBJ2-3
d_gene: NA
v_gene: TRBV5-1
CDR3aa: CASSPRGDTQYF
CDR3nt: TGCGCCAGCAGCCCCCGGGGGGATACGCAGTATTTT

abundance: NA
j_gene: TRBJ1-2
d_gene: NA
v_gene: TRBV10-1
CDR3aa: CASSESWAIANYGYTF
CDR3nt: TGCGCCAGCAGTGAGTCGTGGGCCATAGCAAACTATGGCTACACCTTC

abundance: NA
j_gene: TRBJ1-5
d_gene: NA
v_gene: TRBV30
CDR3aa: CAWSRNTNQPQHF
CDR3nt: TGTGCCTGGAGTAGAAACACGAATCAGCCCCAGCATTTT

abundance: NA
j_gene: TRBJ1-1
d_gene: NA
v_gene: TRBV19
CDR3aa: CASTDWGVRPEAFF
CDR3nt: TGTGCCAGTACCGATTGGGGGGTACGACCTGAAGCTTTCTTT

abundance: NA
j_gene: TRBJ2-1
d_gene: NA
v_gene: TRBV9
CDR3aa: CASFKAPDMVYNEQFF
CDR3nt: TGTGCCAGCTTTAAGGCCCCGGACATGGTCTACAATGAGCAGTTCTTC

abundance: NA
j_gene: TRBJ2-7
d_gene: NA
v_gene: TRBV6-6
CDR3aa: CASSYTEAEQYF
CDR3nt: TGTGCCAGCAGTTACACCGAGGCCGAGCAGTACTTC

abundance: NA
j_gene: TRBJ1-1
d_gene: NA
v_gene: TRBV2
CDR3aa: CASSGSASYGGTEAFF
CDR3nt: TGTGCCAGCAGTGGGTCGGCCTCGTATGGGGGCACTGAAGCTTTCTTT

abundance: few
j_gene: TRBJ1-1
d_gene: NA
v_gene: TRBV5-6
CDR3aa: CASSYYMNTEAFF
CDR3nt: TGTGCCAGCAGCTACTACATGAACACTGAAGCTTTCTTT

abundance: few
j_gene: TRBJ1-5
d_gene: NA
v_gene: TRBV6-1
CDR3aa: CASSEEGSGLGQPQHF
CDR3nt: TGTGCCAGCAGTGAAGAGGGGTCAGGGCTAGGTCAGCCCCAGCATTTT

abundance: NA
j_gene: TRBJ1-2
d_gene: NA
v_gene: TRBV6-6
CDR3aa: CASSYGSDFEGYTF
CDR3nt: TGTGCCAGCAGTTACGGGTCAGACTTTGAGGGCTACACCTTC

abundance: NA
j_gene: TRBJ1-3
d_gene: NA
v_gene: TRBV19
CDR3aa: CASSGYSQGNTIYF
CDR3nt: TGTGCCAGTAGTGGGTACTCCCAGGGAAACACCATATATTTT

abundance: NA
j_gene: TRBJ1-3
d_gene: NA
v_gene: TRBV11-2
CDR3aa: CASSLIGGNSGNTIYF
CDR3nt: TGTGCCAGCAGCTTAATTGGGGGGAACTCTGGAAACACCATATATTTT

abundance: NA
j_gene: TRBJ2-3
d_gene: NA
v_gene: TRBV7-2
CDR3aa: CASSSRGAPSTDTQYF
CDR3nt: TGTGCCAGCAGCTCCCGGGGGGCGCCCAGCACAGATACGCAGTATTTT

abundance: NA
j_gene: TRBJ2-2
d_gene: NA
v_gene: TRBV5-6
CDR3aa: CASSSITTGELFF
CDR3nt: TGTGCCAGCAGCTCCATTACCACCGGGGAGCTGTTTTTT

abundance: NA
j_gene: TRBJ1-4
d_gene: TRBD1
v_gene: TRBV6-1
CDR3aa: CASGQGFNEKLFF
CDR3nt: TGTGCCAGTGGACAGGGCTTTAATGAAAAACTGTTTTTT

abundance: NA
j_gene: TRBJ2-5
d_gene: NA
v_gene: TRBV7-6
CDR3aa: CASSSWREETQYF
CDR3nt: TGTGCCAGCAGCTCATGGAGGGAAGAGACCCAGTACTTC

abundance: few
j_gene: TRBJ2-5
d_gene: TRBD1
v_gene: TRBV2
CDR3aa: CASRTGVLQETQYF
CDR3nt: TGTGCCAGCAGAACAGGGGTCCTCCAAGAGACCCAGTACTTC

abundance: NA
j_gene: TRBJ1-2
d_gene: NA
v_gene: TRBV21-1
CDR3aa: CASIVADEIHGYTF
CDR3nt: TGTGCCAGCATTGTGGCAGACGAGATACATGGCTACACCTTC

abundance: NA
j_gene: TRBJ1-6
d_gene: NA
v_gene: TRBV14
CDR3aa: CASSLQDIHSLHF
CDR3nt: TGTGCCAGCAGCCTCCAAGATATCCATTCCCTCCACTTT

abundance: NA
j_gene: TRBJ2-4
d_gene: TRBD1
v_gene: TRBV9
CDR3aa: CASSEETGGSVNIQYF
CDR3nt: TGTGCCAGCAGCGAGGAGACAGGGGGGTCGGTAAACATTCAGTACTTC

abundance: NA
j_gene: TRBJ1-5
d_gene: TRBD1
v_gene: TRBV7-2
CDR3aa: CASSRGQGAFQPQHF
CDR3nt: TGTGCCAGCAGCCGGGGACAGGGGGCTTTTCAGCCCCAGCATTTT

abundance: NA
j_gene: TRBJ1-1
d_gene: TRBD1
v_gene: TRBV6-5
CDR3aa: CASRIPGGQQGRAFF
CDR3nt: TGTGCCAGCAGAATACCTGGGGGGCAACAGGGGAGAGCTTTCTTT

abundance: few
j_gene: TRBJ2-2
d_gene: NA
v_gene: TRBV10-3
CDR3aa: CAISVDTANTGELFF
CDR3nt: TGTGCCATCAGTGTCGACACCGCGAACACCGGGGAGCTGTTTTTT

abundance: NA
j_gene: TRBJ1-2
d_gene: TRBD1
v_gene: TRBV6-5
CDR3aa: CASSYSGTAIYGYTF
CDR3nt: TGTGCCAGCAGTTACTCCGGGACAGCTATCTATGGCTACACCTTC

abundance: NA
j_gene: TRBJ2-7
d_gene: TRBD1
v_gene: TRBV18
CDR3aa: CASSPAGQGAYEQYF
CDR3nt: TGTGCCAGCTCACCCGCGGGACAGGGGGCCTACGAGCAGTACTTC

abundance: once
j_gene: TRBJ1-2
d_gene: TRBD1
v_gene: TRBV7-9
CDR3aa: CASSPRTGGYGYTF
CDR3nt: TGTGCCAGCAGCCCCCGGACAGGAGGCTATGGCTACACCTTC

abundance: NA
j_gene: TRBJ1-4
d_gene: TRBD1
v_gene: TRBV19
CDR3aa: CASSTTLLQGGFREKLFF
CDR3nt: TGTGCCAGTAGTACGACCCTCTTACAGGGGGGGTTTAGAGAAAAACTGTTTTTT

abundance: few
j_gene: TRBJ1-1
d_gene: TRBD1
v_gene: TRBV18
CDR3aa: CASSPRPQGSGTEAFF
CDR3nt: TGTGCCAGCTCACCACGGCCACAGGGGTCGGGCACTGAAGCTTTCTTT

abundance: NA
j_gene: TRBJ2-7
d_gene: TRBD2
v_gene: TRBV7-2
CDR3aa: CASSPGGLAGAPYEQYF
CDR3nt: TGTGCCAGCAGCCCCGGGGGACTAGCGGGGGCCCCTTACGAGCAGTACTTC

abundance: NA
j_gene: TRBJ1-6
d_gene: NA
v_gene: TRBV5-4
CDR3aa: CASSLVGFNSPLHF
CDR3nt: TGTGCCAGCAGCTTGGTTGGGTTTAATTCACCCCTCCACTTT

abundance: few
j_gene: TRBJ1-6
d_gene: NA
v_gene: TRBV19
CDR3aa: CASSPRQEVNSPLHF
CDR3nt: TGTGCCAGTAGTCCCCGACAGGAGGTTAATTCACCCCTCCACTTT

abundance: NA
j_gene: TRBJ1-5
d_gene: NA
v_gene: TRBV18
CDR3aa: CASSPPGGGGNQPQHF
CDR3nt: TGTGCCAGCTCACCACCCGGAGGGGGGGGGAATCAGCCCCAGCATTTT

abundance: NA
j_gene: TRBJ1-2
d_gene: NA
v_gene: TRBV6-5
CDR3aa: CASSYTVEGYGYTF
CDR3nt: TGTGCCAGCAGTTACACGGTAGAAGGCTATGGCTACACCTTC

abundance: NA
j_gene: TRBJ1-6
d_gene: NA
v_gene: TRBV19
CDR3aa: CASSPKGELYNSPLHF
CDR3nt: TGTGCCAGTAGCCCTAAAGGGGAGCTGTATAATTCACCCCTCCACTTT

abundance: NA
j_gene: TRBJ2-7
d_gene: TRBD1
v_gene: TRBV7-2
CDR3aa: CASSSTWDSSYEQYF
CDR3nt: TGTGCCAGCAGCTCGACGTGGGACAGCTCCTACGAGCAGTACTTC

abundance: once
j_gene: TRBJ2-2
d_gene: NA
v_gene: TRBV7-9
CDR3aa: CASSLETLNTGELFF
CDR3nt: TGTGCCAGCAGCTTAGAGACACTTAACACCGGGGAGCTGTTTTTT

abundance: NA
j_gene: TRBJ1-2
d_gene: NA
v_gene: TRBV29-1
CDR3aa: CSVGGGVAARGYGYTF
CDR3nt: TGCAGCGTTGGGGGGGGCGTAGCAGCCCGGGGCTATGGCTACACCTTC

abundance: NA
j_gene: TRBJ2-1
d_gene: TRBD2
v_gene: TRBV7-2
CDR3aa: CASSRSGATIEQFF
CDR3nt: TGTGCCAGCAGCCGTAGCGGGGCTACAATTGAGCAGTTCTTC

abundance: NA
j_gene: TRBJ2-4
d_gene: NA
v_gene: TRBV27
CDR3aa: CASSPTGAVAKNIQYF
CDR3nt: TGTGCCAGCAGCCCGACCGGGGCGGTAGCCAAAAACATTCAGTACTTC

abundance: NA
j_gene: TRBJ1-2
d_gene: NA
v_gene: TRBV4-1
CDR3aa: CASSQITQSETGYTF
CDR3nt: TGCGCCAGCAGCCAAATAACCCAGAGCGAAACGGGCTACACCTTC

abundance: NA
j_gene: TRBJ1-1
d_gene: NA
v_gene: TRBV6-5
CDR3aa: CASRTDLNTEAFF
CDR3nt: TGTGCCAGCAGGACAGACCTGAACACTGAAGCTTTCTTT

abundance: NA
j_gene: TRBJ2-5
d_gene: NA
v_gene: TRBV30
CDR3aa: CAWSGTGGGGTQYF
CDR3nt: TGTGCCTGGAGTGGAACCGGGGGTGGTGGGACCCAGTACTTC

abundance: NA
j_gene: TRBJ2-5
d_gene: NA
v_gene: TRBV11-2
CDR3aa: CASSLVANRDWQTQYF
CDR3nt: TGTGCCAGCAGCTTAGTTGCCAACAGGGATTGGCAGACCCAGTACTTC

abundance: NA
j_gene: TRBJ1-1
d_gene: NA
v_gene: TRBV6-4
CDR3aa: CASSADGNTEAFF
CDR3nt: TGTGCCAGCAGCGCCGACGGCAACACTGAAGCTTTCTTT

abundance: NA
j_gene: TRBJ2-2
d_gene: NA
v_gene: TRBV9
CDR3aa: CASSQNPPSSGELFF
CDR3nt: TGTGCCAGCTCCCAGAACCCACCCTCGTCCGGGGAGCTGTTTTTT

abundance: once
j_gene: TRBJ1-4
d_gene: NA
v_gene: TRBV6-5
CDR3aa: CASSYSGRGNGEKLFF
CDR3nt: TGTGCCAGCAGTTACTCAGGGCGGGGGAATGGTGAAAAACTGTTTTTT

abundance: NA
j_gene: TRBJ1-4
d_gene: NA
v_gene: TRBV18
CDR3aa: CASSPPRGRSLKLFF
CDR3nt: TGTGCCAGCTCACCACCACGGGGGCGTTCACTAAAACTGTTTTTT

abundance: NA
j_gene: TRBJ1-1
d_gene: NA
v_gene: TRBV5-1
CDR3aa: CASSVQKNTEAFF
CDR3nt: TGCGCCAGCAGCGTCCAGAAGAACACTGAAGCTTTCTTT

abundance: NA
j_gene: TRBJ2-1
d_gene: TRBD2
v_gene: TRBV6-5
CDR3aa: CASSSTSGGAHEQFF
CDR3nt: TGTGCCAGCAGCTCTACTAGCGGGGGGGCCCATGAGCAGTTCTTC

abundance: NA
j_gene: TRBJ2-7
d_gene: NA
v_gene: TRBV5-1
CDR3aa: CASSPGTETGEQYF
CDR3nt: TGCGCCAGCAGCCCGGGGACCGAGACGGGGGAGCAGTACTTC

abundance: NA
j_gene: TRBJ1-3
d_gene: NA
v_gene: TRBV23-1
CDR3aa: CASSQPLLGQPSSGNTIYF
CDR3nt: TGCGCCAGCAGTCAGCCCCTTTTAGGACAACCGAGCTCTGGAAACACCATATATTTT

abundance: NA
j_gene: TRBJ1-4
d_gene: NA
v_gene: TRBV6-6
CDR3aa: CASRQASTNEKLFF
CDR3nt: TGTGCCAGCAGGCAGGCGTCAACTAATGAAAAACTGTTTTTT

abundance: NA
j_gene: TRBJ2-3
d_gene: TRBD2
v_gene: TRBV18
CDR3aa: CASSRAGGGTDTQYF
CDR3nt: TGTGCCAGCTCTCGAGCGGGGGGGGGCACAGATACGCAGTATTTT